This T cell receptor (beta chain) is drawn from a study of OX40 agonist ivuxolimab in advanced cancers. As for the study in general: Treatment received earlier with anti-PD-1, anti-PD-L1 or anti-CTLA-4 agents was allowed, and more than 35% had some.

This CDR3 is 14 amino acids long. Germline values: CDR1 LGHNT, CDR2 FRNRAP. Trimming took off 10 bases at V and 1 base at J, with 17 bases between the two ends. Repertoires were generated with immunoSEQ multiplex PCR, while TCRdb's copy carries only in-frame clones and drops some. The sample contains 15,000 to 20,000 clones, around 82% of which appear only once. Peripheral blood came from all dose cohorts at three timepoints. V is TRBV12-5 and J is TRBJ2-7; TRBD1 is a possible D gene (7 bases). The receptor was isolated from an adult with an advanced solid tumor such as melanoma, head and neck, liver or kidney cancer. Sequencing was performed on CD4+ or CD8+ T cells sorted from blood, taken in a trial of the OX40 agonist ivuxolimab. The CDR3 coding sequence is TGTGCTAAGTTCCGCAGGGGGGTTTCCTACGAGCAGTACTTC. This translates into CAKFRRGVSYEQYF.